The clone carrying this T cell receptor (beta chain) was recorded at least ten times. The antigen is unknown. TCRdb re-called the RT-PCR reads through MiXCR, storing one row per CDR3 protein. The data contain hundreds of thousands of distinct CDR3 sequences, over 25% of them singletons. This entry comes from a study of response to subunit inactivated influenza vaccine. General study points: Authors suggested that a seasonal influenza vaccination recruits few new T cells each time.

Germline values: CDR1 ENHRY, CDR2 SYGVKD. V dropped 4 bases and J dropped 5 bases, with 12 bases sitting between them. CDR3 length: 14 residues. The genes are TRBV10-3 and TRBJ1-5; D unclear. The sequence came from a man aged 45-65 years who received an inactivated influenza vaccine. Material: CD4+ T cells sorted from PBMCs, obtained more than 4 days after vaccination. The CDR3 loop is CAISGVGIDQPQHF. In nucleotides, the CDR3 is TGTGCCATCAGTGGAGTGGGGATTGATCAGCCCCAGCATTTT.